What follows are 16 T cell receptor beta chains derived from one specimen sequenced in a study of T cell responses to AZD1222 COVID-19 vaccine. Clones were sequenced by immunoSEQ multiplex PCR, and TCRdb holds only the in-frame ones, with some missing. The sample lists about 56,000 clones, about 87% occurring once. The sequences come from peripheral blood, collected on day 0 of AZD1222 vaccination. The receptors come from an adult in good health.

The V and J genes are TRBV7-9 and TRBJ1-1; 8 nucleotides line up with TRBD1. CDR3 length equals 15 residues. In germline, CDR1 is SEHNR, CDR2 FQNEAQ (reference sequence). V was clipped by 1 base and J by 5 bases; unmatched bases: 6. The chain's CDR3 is CASSLDGQGGTEAFF. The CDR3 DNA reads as TGTGCCAGCAGCTTAGACGGACAGGGAGGAACTGAAGCTTTCTTT.

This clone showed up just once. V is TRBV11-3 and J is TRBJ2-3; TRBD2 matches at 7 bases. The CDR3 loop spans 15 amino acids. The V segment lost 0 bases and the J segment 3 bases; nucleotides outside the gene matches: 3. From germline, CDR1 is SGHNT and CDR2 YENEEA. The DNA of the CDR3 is TGTGCCAGCAGCTTAGACGCTAGCGGTACAGATACGCAGTATTTT. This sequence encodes CASSLDASGTDTQYF.

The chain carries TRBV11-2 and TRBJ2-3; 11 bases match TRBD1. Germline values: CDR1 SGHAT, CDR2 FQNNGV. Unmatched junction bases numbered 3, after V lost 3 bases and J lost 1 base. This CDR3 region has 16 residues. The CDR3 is CASSFSGQGGTDTQYF. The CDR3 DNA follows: TGTGCCAGCAGCTTCTCGGGACAGGGGGGCACAGATACGCAGTATTTT.

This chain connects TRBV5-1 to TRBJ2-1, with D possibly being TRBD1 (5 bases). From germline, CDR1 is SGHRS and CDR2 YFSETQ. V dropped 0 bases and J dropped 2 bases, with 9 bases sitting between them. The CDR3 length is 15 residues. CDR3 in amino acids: CASSLVGDTYNEQFF. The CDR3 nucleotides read TGCGCCAGCAGCTTGGTAGGGGATACCTACAATGAGCAGTTCTTC.

Here the CDR3 DNA reads TGTGCCTGGAGTGTAGGACAGGCTCGCGGCTACACCTTC. Its protein is CAWSVGQARGYTF. The chain carries TRBV30 and TRBJ1-2, with 7 bases matching TRBD1. V lost 0 bases and J lost 8; bases outside the gene matches: 6. Germline CDR1 is GTSNPN and CDR2 is SVGIG (reference sequence). There are 13 residues in the CDR3.

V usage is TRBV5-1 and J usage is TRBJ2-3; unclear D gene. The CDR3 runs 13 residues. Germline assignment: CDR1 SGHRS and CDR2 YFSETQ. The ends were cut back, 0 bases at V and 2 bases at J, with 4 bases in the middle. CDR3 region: CASSLGTTDTQYF. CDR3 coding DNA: TGCGCCAGCAGCTTGGGAACCACAGATACGCAGTATTTT.

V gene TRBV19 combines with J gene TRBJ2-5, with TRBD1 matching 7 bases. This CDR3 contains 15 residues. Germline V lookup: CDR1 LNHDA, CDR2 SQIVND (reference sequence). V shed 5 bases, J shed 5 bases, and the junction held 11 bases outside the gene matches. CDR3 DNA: TGTGCCAGTAGTGCAGAGGGGGCCATGTGGGAGACCCAGTACTTC. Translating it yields CASSAEGAMWETQYF.

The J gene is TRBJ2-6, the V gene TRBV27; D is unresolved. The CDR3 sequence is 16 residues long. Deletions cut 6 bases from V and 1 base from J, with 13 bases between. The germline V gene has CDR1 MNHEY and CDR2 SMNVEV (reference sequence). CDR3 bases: TGTGCCAGCAGGGGCAGGAGAGAATCTGGGGCCAACGTCCTGACTTTC. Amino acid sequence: CASRGRRESGANVLTF. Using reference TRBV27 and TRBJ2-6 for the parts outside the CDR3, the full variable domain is EAQVTQNPRYLITVTGKKLTVTCSQNMNHEYMSWYRQDPGLGLRQIYYSMNVEVTDKGDVPEGYKVSRKEKRNFPLILESPSPNQTSLYFCASRGRRESGANVLTFGAGSRLTVL.

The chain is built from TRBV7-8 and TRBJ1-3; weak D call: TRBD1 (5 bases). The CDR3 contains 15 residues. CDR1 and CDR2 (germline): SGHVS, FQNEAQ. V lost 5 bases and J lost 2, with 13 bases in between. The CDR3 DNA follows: TGTGCCAGCAGCCACCGCGGGACTACTGGAAACACCATATATTTT. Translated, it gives CASSHRGTTGNTIYF.

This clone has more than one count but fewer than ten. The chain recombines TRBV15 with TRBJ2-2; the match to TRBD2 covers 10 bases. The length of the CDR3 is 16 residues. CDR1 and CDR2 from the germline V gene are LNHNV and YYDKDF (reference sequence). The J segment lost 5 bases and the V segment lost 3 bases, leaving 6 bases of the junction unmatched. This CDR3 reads CATSSPLAGVTGELFF. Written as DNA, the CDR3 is TGTGCCACCAGCAGTCCCCTAGCGGGAGTTACCGGGGAGCTGTTTTTT.

The CDR3 is CASNNLQGAAGYNTF. The CDR3 coding sequence is TGTGCCAGCAACAACCTACAGGGGGCTGCTGGCTACAACACCTTC. The J gene is TRBJ1-2, the V gene TRBV6-5; 9 bases map to TRBD1. The CDR3 has 15 amino acids. Trimming removed 7 bases from V and 12 bases from J; junction bases left unmatched: 18. CDR1 is MNHEY and CDR2 is SVGAGI in the germline V gene.

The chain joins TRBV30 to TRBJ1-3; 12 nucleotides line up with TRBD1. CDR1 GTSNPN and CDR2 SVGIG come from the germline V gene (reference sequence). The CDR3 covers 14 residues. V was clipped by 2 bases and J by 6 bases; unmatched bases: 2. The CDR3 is CAWSWGQGANTIYF. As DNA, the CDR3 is TGTGCCTGGAGTTGGGGACAGGGGGCAAACACCATATATTTT.

The CDR3 spells CATSDSGTPQETQYF. CDR3 DNA sequence: TGTGCCACCAGTGATTCCGGGACACCGCAAGAGACCCAGTACTTC. The chain employs TRBV24-1 and TRBJ2-5, with D tentatively TRBD1 (6 bases). The CDR3 extends over 15 amino acids. V was shortened by 2 bases and J by 2 bases, with 11 bases between the two germline ends. CDR1 and CDR2 (germline): KGHDR, SFDVKD.

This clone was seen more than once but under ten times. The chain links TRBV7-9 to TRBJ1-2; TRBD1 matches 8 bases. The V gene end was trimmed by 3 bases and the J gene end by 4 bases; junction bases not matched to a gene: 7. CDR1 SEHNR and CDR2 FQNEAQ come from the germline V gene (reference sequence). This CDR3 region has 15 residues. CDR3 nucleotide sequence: TGTGCCAGCAGCTTTGCGCGGACAGGGAGCTATGGCTACACCTTC. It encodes CASSFARTGSYGYTF.

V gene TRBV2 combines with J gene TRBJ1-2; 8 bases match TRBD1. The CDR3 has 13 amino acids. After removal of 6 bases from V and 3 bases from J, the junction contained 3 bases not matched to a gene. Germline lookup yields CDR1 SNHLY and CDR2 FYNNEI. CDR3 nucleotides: TGTGCCAGCAGGGACAGGGCTGACTATGGCTACACCTTC. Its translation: CASRDRADYGYTF.

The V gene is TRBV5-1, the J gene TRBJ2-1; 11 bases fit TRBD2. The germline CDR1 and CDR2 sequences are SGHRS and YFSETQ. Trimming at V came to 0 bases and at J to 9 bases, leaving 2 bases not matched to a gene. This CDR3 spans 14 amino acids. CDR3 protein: CASSLGLAGLEQFF. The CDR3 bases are TGCGCCAGCAGCTTGGGACTAGCGGGACTTGAGCAGTTCTTC.